The source of this T cell receptor beta chain is a study of shared clonotypes between healthy human individuals. Libraries were prepared by immunoSEQ multiplex PCR; TCRdb keeps only in-frame clonotypes and omits some of them. The repertoire holds about 490,000 clones, about 82% seen once, with around 13% in the top ten. Germline CDR1 MGHDK, CDR2 SYGVNS. This CDR3 region has 14 residues. The V end lost 2 bases, the J end lost 6 bases, and 10 bases lay between the germline ends. Nashville, Tennessee was home to all donors, each a Caucasian adult. The unsorted samples had some 90 million PBMCs used for genomic DNA. This clone has ten or more counts.

V is TRBV25-1 and J is TRBJ1-4, with a tentative D call TRBD1 (6 bases). The sequence was obtained from a woman in her thirties or forties in good health. Some clones in this sample may be carry-over from other donors' samples. Sequences were obtained from PBMCs. CDR3 sequence: CASSEGQLDEKLFF. The CDR3 bases are TGTGCCAGCAGTGAAGGACAGTTAGATGAAAAACTGTTTTTT. Full variable domain (outside the CDR3, taken from reference TRBV25-1 and TRBJ1-4): EADIYQTPRYLVIGTGKKITLECSQTMGHDKMYWYQQDPGMELHLIHYSYGVNSTEKGDLSSESTVSRIRTEHFPLTLESARPSHTSQYLCASSEGQLDEKLFFGSGTQLSVL.